A selection of T cell receptor beta chains follows, all from one sample in a study of early T cells in non-severe SARS-CoV-2 infection. TCRdb recomputed calls from the 5' RACE reads with MiXCR, one row per CDR3 protein. This table holds about 25,000 distinct CDR3 sequences, around 4.5% found once. What was sequenced was whole blood. The origin of the receptors is an adult who was a healthcare worker with PCR-confirmed SARS-CoV-2 infection or an uninfected control (not recorded which). Both conserved end residues are part of each CDR3. D genes are given only for firm matches. Some rows mark clone size as missing; the rest say once, few, many or name a class of expanded clone.

>TRBV7-2|TRBJ2-1|.|many
TGTGCCAGCAGCCGTTCCGGGACAAACAATGAGCAGTTCTTC
CASSRSGTNNEQFF
>TRBV7-3|TRBJ2-2|TRBD2|many
TGTGCCAGCAGCTCTAGGACTAGCGGGATCGTGGCCGGGGAGCTGTTTTTT
CASSSRTSGIVAGELFF
>TRBV29-1|TRBJ1-2|.|.
TGCAGCGCCGCTCTACTCTATGGCTACACCTTC
CSAALLYGYTF
>TRBV6-1|TRBJ2-6|.|many
TGTGCCAGCAGCGAATCCGGGGCCAACGTCCTGACTTTC
CASSESGANVLTF
>TRBV12-3/TRBV12-4|TRBJ2-5|TRBD1|many
TGTGCCAGCAGTTCGGACAGGGGAGAGACCCAGTACTTC
CASSSDRGETQYF
>TRBV6-4|TRBJ2-1|TRBD1|many
TGTGCCAGCAGTCAGGGGACAGGGTCTCGCAATGAGCAGTTCTTC
CASSQGTGSRNEQFF
>TRBV29-1|TRBJ2-1|TRBD2|many
TGCAGCGAAGAGCGGGAGAGCTCCTACAATGAGCAGTTCTTC
CSEERESSYNEQFF
>TRBV7-2|TRBJ1-1|.|few
TGTGCCAGCAGCTTAGGCAGGGAAATGAACACTGAAGCTTTCTTT
CASSLGREMNTEAFF
>TRBV19|TRBJ2-3|.|.
TGTGCCAGTAGGGGGACTAGCACAGATACGCAGTATTTT
CASRGTSTDTQYF
>TRBV19|TRBJ2-6|TRBD1|many
TGTGCCAGTAGTAGACAGGGGGCTGGTGGGGCCAACGTCCTGACTTTC
CASSRQGAGGANVLTF
>TRBV29-1|TRBJ2-1|TRBD1|many
TGCAGCGTGCGGACAGGGAGCTCCTACAATGAGCAGTTCTTC
CSVRTGSSYNEQFF
>TRBV29-1|TRBJ2-5|.|many
TGCAGCGGTGGGGGCCAAGAGACCCAGTACTTC
CSGGGQETQYF
>TRBV15|TRBJ2-1|.|.
TGTGCCACCAGCAGAGATCGCGATGAGCAGTTCTTC
CATSRDRDEQFF
>TRBV11-2|TRBJ2-2|TRBD1|many
TGTGCCAGCACCAAACCCTGGACAGGGTACACCGGGGAGCTGTTTTTT
CASTKPWTGYTGELFF
>TRBV20-1|TRBJ2-1|TRBD2|many
TGCAGTGCCGAACTACTAGCGGGAAGCTACAATGAGCAGTTCTTC
CSAELLAGSYNEQFF
>TRBV20-1|TRBJ2-1|TRBD2|many
TGCAGTGCTAGAGCACTAGCGCCCTCCTACAATGAGCAGTTCTTC
CSARALAPSYNEQFF
>TRBV4-2|TRBJ2-5|TRBD1|many
TGTGCCAGCAGCCTCAACGACAGGGAAGAGACCCAGTACTTC
CASSLNDREETQYF
>TRBV10-2|TRBJ1-4|.|.
TGCGCCAGCAGGGACTTTGAAAAACTGTTTTTT
CASRDFEKLFF
>TRBV7-2|TRBJ2-1|.|many
TGTGCCAGCAGCCCCTGGTTTAAGGAGCAGTTCTTC
CASSPWFKEQFF
>TRBV18|TRBJ2-7|.|many
TGTGCCAGCTCACCGGACAGCAACTCCTACGAGCAGTACTTC
CASSPDSNSYEQYF
>TRBV6-4|TRBJ2-1|.|many
TGTGCCAGCAGTGAGAGGGACGGAGAATACAATGAGCAGTTCTTC
CASSERDGEYNEQFF
>TRBV5-1|TRBJ2-1|.|few
TGCGCCAGCAGCTTGGCCACGGTGCTCAATGAGCAGTTCTTC
CASSLATVLNEQFF
>TRBV7-2|TRBJ1-5|.|.
TGTGCCAGCAGCTTAGGACTCTTGGGCAATCAGCCCCAGCATTTT
CASSLGLLGNQPQHF
>TRBV6-1|TRBJ1-3|.|many
TGTGCCAGCAGTGAAGCGATGGGTAGGACTGGAAACACCATATATTTT
CASSEAMGRTGNTIYF
>TRBV29-1|TRBJ2-7|.|many
TGCAGCGTCGAAGGAGCCTGGGGGAGAAACGAGCAGTACTTC
CSVEGAWGRNEQYF
>TRBV27|TRBJ2-7|TRBD2|few
TGTGCCAGCAGTTTGGGAGGGATCCCCAACGAGCAGTACTTC
CASSLGGIPNEQYF
>TRBV6-5|TRBJ2-5|.|many
TGTGCCAGCAGTTACACCCTGGGAGTAGAGACCCAGTACTTC
CASSYTLGVETQYF
>TRBV7-8|TRBJ2-1|.|.
TGTGCCAGCAGCTTAGAGGGAGTCTACAATGAGCAGTTCTTC
CASSLEGVYNEQFF
>TRBV7-8|TRBJ2-4|TRBD2|many
TGTGCCAGCAGCAGGACCGCAAAGCGGGGAAACATTCAGTACTTC
CASSRTAKRGNIQYF
>TRBV6-1|TRBJ2-2|TRBD2|.
TGTGCCAGCAGTGCCTATGCGACTAGCGGGAGGGGCACCGGGGAGCTGTTTTTT
CASSAYATSGRGTGELFF
>TRBV7-6|TRBJ2-2|TRBD2|many
TGTGCCAGCAGCCCTTTAGCCGGGACTAGAAACACCGGGGAGCTGTTTTTT
CASSPLAGTRNTGELFF
>TRBV28|TRBJ1-1|TRBD1|many
TGTGCCAGCAGTCCCCGGACAGGGACTTTTGGCAACACTGAAGCTTTCTTT
CASSPRTGTFGNTEAFF
>TRBV7-6|TRBJ2-1|TRBD2|many
TGTGCCAGCGGGGGACTAGCGGACAACAATGAGCAGTTCTTC
CASGGLADNNEQFF
>TRBV9|TRBJ2-3|TRBD2|many
TGTGCCAGCAGCGGTTCCACCAGCGGGACGAGCACAGATACGCAGTATTTT
CASSGSTSGTSTDTQYF
>TRBV5-5|TRBJ1-2|.|.
TGTGCCAGCAGCTTAACTGGACCCTCCTCGGGCTACACCTTC
CASSLTGPSSGYTF
>TRBV5-1|TRBJ1-1|TRBD1|many
TGCGCCAGCAGCGTGGACAGGATCACTGAAGCTTTCTTT
CASSVDRITEAFF